The next 23 T cell receptor beta chains were all read from a single sample in a study of blood T cell repertoires in COVID-19. Sequencing used immunoSEQ multiplex PCR; TCRdb keeps in-frame clones, though not all of them. The table has 37,000 or so clones, roughly 78% seen once. Input material: peripheral blood. Receptors were obtained from a man in his sixties with acute or convalescent COVID-19.

The chain combines TRBV23-1 with TRBJ2-4; D is unclear. TRBV23-1 carries the ORF label, with uncertain function. Trimming left V 7 bases short and J 0 bases short, with 7 bases between. CDR3 size: 13 residues. CDR3 sequence (DNA): TGCGCCAGCAACAGCCTAGCCAAAAACATTCAGTACTTC. This encodes CASNSLAKNIQYF.

The rearrangement links TRBV28 to TRBJ1-1; a possible D gene is TRBD1 (6 bases). The CDR3 has 15 residues. Per the germline V gene, CDR1 is MDHEN and CDR2 is SYDVKM. The V end was cut by 3 bases, the J end by 1 base, with 12 bases between. The CDR3 DNA reads TGTGCCAGCAGTTTGGGGGGGCACCAGAACACTGAAGCTTTCTTT. As protein: CASSLGGHQNTEAFF. Together with reference TRBV28 and TRBJ1-1, the CDR3 gives the full variable domain: DVKVTQSSRYLVKRTGEKVFLECVQDMDHENMFWYRQDPGLGLRLIYFSYDVKMKEKGDIPEGYSVSREKKERFSLILESASTNQTSMYLCASSLGGHQNTEAFFGQGTRLTVV.

On this clone: The junction differs from germline at one of its ends, possibly a read error. The rearrangement joins TRBV11-3 to TRBJ2-5; maybe TRBD2 (7 bases). CDR3 length: 16 residues. CDR1 and CDR2 (germline): SGHNT, YENEEA. CDR3: CASSSGGGLPRETQYF. In DNA, the CDR3 is TGTGCCAGTAGCTCTGGGGGGGGGCTCCCTCGGGAGACCCAGTACTTC.

The V and J genes are TRBV28 and TRBJ1-6; perhaps TRBD1 as D (6 bases). V gave up 5 bases and J gave up 2 bases, with 10 bases separating them. This CDR3 contains 15 residues. Germline CDR1 is MDHEN and CDR2 is SYDVKM. This CDR3 reads CASSTGPAYNSPLHF. The CDR3 DNA reads as TGTGCCAGCAGTACAGGGCCAGCCTATAATTCACCCCTCCACTTT.

This chain connects TRBV10-1 to TRBJ2-7, with a tentative D call TRBD1 (5 bases). In germline, CDR1 is WNHNN, CDR2 SYGVQD (reference sequence). The V gene lost 6 bases and the J gene lost 6 bases, with 12 bases spanning the gap. This CDR3 has 12 residues. The CDR3 nucleotides read TGCGCCAGCAGCGAGACAGTTGGCGAGCAGTACTTC. Amino acids: CASSETVGEQYF.

The CDR3 DNA follows: TGTGCCAGCAGCCAAGAAGGGGGACTAGCGGATCCGAACACCGGGGAGCTGTTTTTT. Amino acids: CASSQEGGLADPNTGELFF. The chain couples TRBV4-2 to TRBJ2-2; 11 bases fit TRBD2. J gave up 0 bases and V 0 bases, and 6 bases lay outside the gene matches. Germline V lookup: CDR1 LGHNA, CDR2 YNFKEQ. This CDR3 spans 19 amino acids.

A few counts support this clone. The chain uses TRBV15 and TRBJ2-2; 12 nucleotides match TRBD1. The CDR3 extends over 16 amino acids. CDR1 LNHNV and CDR2 YYDKDF come from the germline V gene (reference sequence). V lost 10 bases to trimming and J lost 7 bases; unmatched junction nucleotides: 13. The chain's CDR3 is CASQDPGQGAVGELFF. Here the CDR3 DNA reads TGTGCCAGTCAAGACCCGGGACAGGGGGCTGTCGGGGAGCTGTTTTTT.

In nucleotides, the CDR3 is TGTGCCAGCAGGGCCGGGGGACAGCTCTACGAGCAGTACTTC. This translates into CASRAGGQLYEQYF. V usage is TRBV6-6 and J usage is TRBJ2-7; possibly TRBD1 for D (7 bases). The CDR3 loop spans 14 amino acids. V was clipped by 6 bases and J by 3 bases, with 15 bases between them. Per germline, CDR1 MNHNY and CDR2 SVGAGI (reference sequence).

This clone has ten or more counts. This chain uses TRBV9 with TRBJ2-2; D is uncertain. The germline CDR1 and CDR2 sequences are SGDLS and YYNGEE. CDR3 size: 15 residues. Trimming left V 0 bases short and J 5 bases short, with 11 bases between. The CDR3 coding sequence is TGTGCCAGCAGCGTAGACGCCCTTCGGACCGGGGAGCTGTTTTTT. Translation gives CASSVDALRTGELFF.

This clone was found a few times. This chain connects TRBV27 to TRBJ2-7; D not certain. V lost 3 bases to trimming and J lost 3 bases, with 12 bases between them. Germline CDR1 MNHEY, CDR2 SMNVEV (reference sequence). The CDR3 length is 14 residues. CDR3 nucleotide sequence: TGTGCCAGCAGTTTCAACGGCCGGGTCTACGAGCAGTACTTC. Its translation: CASSFNGRVYEQYF.

This chain joins TRBV5-6 and TRBJ2-5, with TRBD1 as a possible D gene (8 bases). The CDR3 consists of 17 residues. Germline-derived CDR1 and CDR2 are SGHDT and YYEEEE. Trimming pared 0 bases from V and 6 bases from J, leaving 21 bases between. CDR3 sequence reads: CASSLVSGVQGGKTQYF. CDR3 coding DNA: TGTGCCAGCAGCTTGGTTTCCGGAGTACAGGGGGGGAAGACCCAGTACTTC.

The chain couples TRBV6-2 or TRBV6-3 to TRBJ2-7; possibly TRBD1 for D (8 bases). This CDR3 is built from 13 residues. Germline lookup yields CDR1 MNHEY and CDR2 SVGEGT. The V end was cut by 5 bases, the J end by 4 bases, with 12 bases between. This CDR3 is CASSLQGGYEQYF. CDR3 DNA sequence: TGTGCCAGCAGTCTACAGGGGGGGTACGAGCAGTACTTC.

The rearrangement joins TRBV9 to TRBJ2-3; 8 bases agree with TRBD2. Germline V lookup: CDR1 SGDLS, CDR2 YYNGEE. CDR3 size: 14 residues. V was clipped by 0 bases and J by 8 bases; unmatched bases: 5. The CDR3 region has the DNA TGTGCCAGCAGCGTAGTTAGGAGCGGGGGTACGCAGTATTTT. Translated: CASSVVRSGGTQYF. Full variable domain (remainder filled in from reference TRBV9 and TRBJ2-3): DSGVTQTPKHLITATGQRVTLRCSPRSGDLSVYWYQQSLDQGLQFLIQYYNGEERAKGNILERFSAQQFPDLHSELNLSSLELGDSALYFCASSVVRSGGTQYFGPGTRLTVL.

Here the CDR3 reads CASRGLAGAGELFF. The CDR3, as DNA: TGTGCCAGCAGGGGACTAGCGGGAGCCGGGGAGCTGTTTTTT. V usage is TRBV5-6 and J usage is TRBJ2-2; TRBD2 agrees at 14 bases. The CDR3 loop spans 14 amino acids. The V and J ends lost 5 bases and 6 bases, in that order; junction bases with no gene match: 0. In germline, CDR1 is SGHDT, CDR2 YYEEEE.

This chain uses TRBV21-1 with TRBJ2-7; the D call in the table, TRBD2, was not verified against the DNA. TRBV21-1 is shown as a pseudogene. The CDR3 extends over 16 amino acids. The CDR3: CASSNPPRAETYEQYF. DNA of the CDR3: TGTGCCAGCAGCAACCCGCCGAGGGCTGAGACCTACGAGCAGTACTTC.

V is TRBV6-6 and J is TRBJ1-4; TRBD1 matches 8 bases. The length of the CDR3 is 15 residues. In germline, CDR1 is MNHNY, CDR2 SVGAGI (reference sequence). Losses at the gene ends were 2 bases for V and 5 bases for J; bases not matched to a gene: 4. CDR3 loop: CASSYEGQDNEKLFF. CDR3 bases: TGTGCCAGCAGTTACGAGGGACAGGACAATGAAAAACTGTTTTTT.

The rearrangement links TRBV7-9 to TRBJ2-1; possibly TRBD2 for D (5 bases). The length of the CDR3 is 17 residues. Germline CDR1 reads SEHNR; CDR2 reads FQNEAQ (reference sequence). Trimming took 3 bases from V and 5 from J, leaving 20 bases between them. The CDR3 DNA sequence: TGTGCCAGCAGCTTCCCCGGGGTAGGCCTTGGGCACAATGAGCAGTTCTTC. Its translation: CASSFPGVGLGHNEQFF.

This clone was seen just once. The chain has TRBV5-1 and TRBJ1-5, with D possibly matching TRBD1 (5 bases). The length of the CDR3 is 14 residues. Germline CDR1 and CDR2: SGHRS and YFSETQ. The V and J ends lost 4 bases and 6 bases respectively, with 14 bases between them. The CDR3 protein is CASSPDSLTQPQHF. The CDR3 DNA sequence: TGCGCCAGCAGCCCTGACAGCCTCACTCAGCCCCAGCATTTT.

In its sample, this clone was seen once. V is TRBV2 and J is TRBJ2-3; 11 bases are a match to TRBD2. Germline CDR1 SNHLY, CDR2 FYNNEI. The CDR3 has 15 amino acids. V shed 3 bases, J shed 3 bases, and the junction held 2 bases outside the gene matches. The CDR3 nucleotides are TGTGCCAGCAGTGAGGGACTAGCGGTGACAGATACGCAGTATTTT. Its translation is CASSEGLAVTDTQYF.

The J gene is TRBJ2-1, the V gene TRBV11-2, with a tentative D call TRBD1 (6 bases). The V gene lost 3 bases and the J gene lost 8 bases, with 17 bases spanning the gap. Germline assignment: CDR1 SGHAT and CDR2 FQNNGV. This CDR3 has 15 residues. Written as DNA, the CDR3 is TGTGCCAGCAGCTTCCTCCAGGGGTTAGGGGATGAGCAGTTCTTC. This codes for CASSFLQGLGDEQFF.

In this sample, this clone turned up once. The rearrangement joins TRBV6-1 to TRBJ2-2, with 7 bases lining up with TRBD1. The CDR3 has 15 residues. With V trimmed by 3 bases and J by 8 bases, 9 bases remained unmatched. CDR1 and CDR2 (germline): MNHNS, SASEGT. CDR3 region: CASSETLLQGGELFF. Written as DNA, the CDR3 is TGTGCCAGCAGTGAGACGCTCTTACAGGGGGGGGAGCTGTTTTTT.

V and J are TRBV24-1 and TRBJ1-5, with 7 bases aligning to TRBD1. Germline-derived CDR1 and CDR2 are KGHDR and SFDVKD. There are 14 residues in the CDR3. V was clipped by 3 bases and J by 8 bases; unmatched bases: 6. CDR3 nucleotides: TGTGCCACCAGTGATGGGACAGCATCTAAGCCCCAGCATTTT. Translation: CATSDGTASKPQHF.

V usage is TRBV6-4 and J usage is TRBJ2-1, with 10 nucleotides matching TRBD1. Germline CDR1 MRHNA, CDR2 SNTAGT. CDR3 length equals 16 residues. V dropped 3 bases and J dropped 1; count of bases not matched to a gene: 3. The CDR3 sequence is CASSEQGQGSYNEQFF. DNA for the CDR3: TGTGCCAGCAGTGAGCAGGGACAGGGGTCCTACAATGAGCAGTTCTTC.